Listed below are T cell receptor beta chains from one sample, sequenced in a study of post-analysis software for immune sequencing data. TCRdb re-called the PCR reads through MiXCR, storing one row per CDR3 protein. The sample has some 800,000 distinct CDR3 sequences, 35% to 55% seen once; the top ten hold approximately 5%. The sequenced material came from blood. These receptors were obtained from a girl aged 10-17 years with multiple sclerosis. Each CDR3 is given with its conserved first and last residue. The D gene is left open where the match is weak. Clone size is not always given. Where it is, it says once, few, many or a class for expanded clones.

V gene: TRBV6-5
D gene: TRBD2
J gene: TRBJ2-3
clone size: NA
CDR3 protein: CASKGLAGPTDTQYF
CDR3 DNA: TGTGCCAGCAAGGGACTAGCGGGACCCACAGATACGCAGTATTTT

V gene: TRBV18
D gene: NA
J gene: TRBJ2-1
clone size: NA
CDR3 protein: CASSLKVARGTNEQFF
CDR3 DNA: TGTGCCAGCTCACTAAAGGTAGCGCGGGGCACCAATGAGCAGTTCTTC

V gene: TRBV11-2
D gene: NA
J gene: TRBJ1-2
clone size: NA
CDR3 protein: CASSSGQIFSNDYGYTF
CDR3 DNA: TGTGCCAGCAGCTCCGGACAGATCTTCTCCAACGACTATGGCTACACCTTC

V gene: TRBV30
D gene: NA
J gene: TRBJ2-7
clone size: once
CDR3 protein: CAWSYSGTGYEQYF
CDR3 DNA: TGTGCCTGGAGCTATAGCGGGACAGGCTACGAGCAGTACTTC

V gene: TRBV24-1
D gene: TRBD2
J gene: TRBJ2-1
clone size: NA
CDR3 protein: CATSDLDLAGNNEQFF
CDR3 DNA: TGTGCCACCAGTGATTTAGACCTAGCGGGGAACAATGAGCAGTTCTTC

V gene: TRBV7-2
D gene: NA
J gene: TRBJ2-5
clone size: NA
CDR3 protein: CASRLGLETQYF
CDR3 DNA: TGTGCCAGCAGGCTGGGGTTGGAGACCCAGTACTTC

V gene: TRBV20-1
D gene: NA
J gene: TRBJ1-6
clone size: NA
CDR3 protein: CSAPRISSYNSPLHF
CDR3 DNA: TGCAGTGCCCCCCGGATAAGCTCCTATAATTCACCCCTCCACTTT

V gene: TRBV28
D gene: NA
J gene: TRBJ1-5
clone size: few
CDR3 protein: CASSLMISPNQPQHF
CDR3 DNA: TGTGCCAGCAGTTTAATGATCAGCCCCAATCAGCCCCAGCATTTT

V gene: TRBV5-6
D gene: NA
J gene: TRBJ1-2
clone size: NA
CDR3 protein: CASSRLGPGDYGYTF
CDR3 DNA: TGTGCCAGCAGCCGGCTAGGCCCGGGGGACTATGGCTACACCTTC

V gene: TRBV20-1
D gene: TRBD2
J gene: TRBJ2-1
clone size: few
CDR3 protein: CSARDRLAGDNEQFF
CDR3 DNA: TGCAGTGCTAGAGATCGGCTAGCGGGTGACAATGAGCAGTTCTTC

V gene: TRBV29-1
D gene: TRBD2
J gene: TRBJ2-3
clone size: NA
CDR3 protein: CSVRGLAGATDTQYF
CDR3 DNA: TGCAGCGTACGTGGACTAGCGGGTGCCACAGATACGCAGTATTTT

V gene: TRBV20-1
D gene: NA
J gene: TRBJ2-3
clone size: NA
CDR3 protein: CSARSAVQVREGTDTQYF
CDR3 DNA: TGCAGTGCTAGATCCGCCGTGCAGGTCAGGGAAGGCACAGATACGCAGTATTTT

V gene: TRBV29-1
D gene: NA
J gene: TRBJ2-2
clone size: NA
CDR3 protein: CSVGRGGELFF
CDR3 DNA: TGCAGCGTTGGCAGAGGCGGGGAGCTGTTTTTT

V gene: TRBV7-9
D gene: TRBD1
J gene: TRBJ1-1
clone size: few
CDR3 protein: CASSSAGTGRTNTEAFF
CDR3 DNA: TGTGCCAGCAGCTCCGCCGGGACAGGGAGGACGAACACTGAAGCTTTCTTT

V gene: TRBV12-3/TRBV12-4
D gene: TRBD2
J gene: TRBJ2-1
clone size: few
CDR3 protein: CASSFIGISGLTYNEQFF
CDR3 DNA: TGTGCCAGCAGTTTTATCGGCATTAGCGGGCTCACCTACAATGAGCAGTTCTTC

V gene: TRBV10-2
D gene: NA
J gene: TRBJ1-1
clone size: NA
CDR3 protein: CASSESGRYTEAYF
CDR3 DNA: TGCGCCAGCAGTGAGTCGGGGAGGTACACTGAAGCTTACTTT

V gene: TRBV20-1
D gene: NA
J gene: TRBJ2-5
clone size: NA
CDR3 protein: CSAEGRVGETQYF
CDR3 DNA: TGCAGTGCCGAGGGGAGAGTGGGAGAGACCCAGTACTTC

V gene: TRBV10-3
D gene: TRBD1
J gene: TRBJ1-1
clone size: NA
CDR3 protein: CAIRGTTGAGTEAFF
CDR3 DNA: TGTGCCATCAGAGGGACGACAGGGGCCGGCACTGAAGCTTTCTTT

V gene: TRBV12-3/TRBV12-4
D gene: TRBD1
J gene: TRBJ1-2
clone size: few
CDR3 protein: CASSHPTGVYGYTF
CDR3 DNA: TGTGCCAGCAGTCACCCGACAGGGGTCTACGGCTACACCTTC

V gene: TRBV9
D gene: NA
J gene: TRBJ2-3
clone size: NA
CDR3 protein: CASSVGSALYF
CDR3 DNA: TGTGCCAGCAGCGTTGGTAGTGCGTTGTATTTT

V gene: TRBV12-3/TRBV12-4
D gene: NA
J gene: TRBJ2-7
clone size: NA
CDR3 protein: CASSLSAVHYEQYF
CDR3 DNA: TGTGCCAGCAGTTTATCGGCAGTTCACTACGAGCAGTACTTC

V gene: TRBV9
D gene: NA
J gene: TRBJ1-2
clone size: NA
CDR3 protein: CASSASSGYTF
CDR3 DNA: TGTGCCAGCAGCGCCAGTAGCGGCTACACCTTC

V gene: TRBV29-1
D gene: TRBD1
J gene: TRBJ1-2
clone size: NA
CDR3 protein: CSVGWGQGLKGYTF
CDR3 DNA: TGCAGCGTAGGATGGGGACAGGGCCTGAAGGGCTACACCTTC

V gene: TRBV27
D gene: TRBD1
J gene: TRBJ1-6
clone size: once
CDR3 protein: CASRVTGSNSPPHF
CDR3 DNA: TGTGCCAGCAGGGTGACAGGGTCAAATTCACCCCCCCACTTT

V gene: TRBV28
D gene: NA
J gene: TRBJ1-1
clone size: NA
CDR3 protein: CASMGYLNTEAFF
CDR3 DNA: TGTGCCAGCATGGGTTACTTGAACACTGAAGCTTTCTTT

V gene: TRBV20-1
D gene: NA
J gene: TRBJ2-7
clone size: NA
CDR3 protein: CSASQENAYEQYF
CDR3 DNA: TGCAGTGCTAGTCAGGAAAATGCCTACGAGCAGTACTTC

V gene: TRBV24-1
D gene: NA
J gene: TRBJ2-7
clone size: few
CDR3 protein: CATSGKGGASSYEQYF
CDR3 DNA: TGTGCCACCAGTGGAAAAGGGGGGGCGAGCTCCTACGAGCAGTACTTC

V gene: TRBV9
D gene: NA
J gene: TRBJ1-2
clone size: NA
CDR3 protein: CASGDGPGYTF
CDR3 DNA: TGTGCCAGCGGTGACGGCCCTGGCTACACCTTC

V gene: TRBV7-2
D gene: TRBD2
J gene: TRBJ2-7
clone size: NA
CDR3 protein: CASSPLGGSRNEQYF
CDR3 DNA: TGTGCCAGCAGCCCCCTGGGCGGGAGTAGGAACGAGCAGTACTTC

V gene: TRBV5-6
D gene: TRBD1
J gene: TRBJ2-7
clone size: few
CDR3 protein: CASSTGTGLSYEQYF
CDR3 DNA: TGTGCCAGCAGCACAGGGACAGGTCTCTCCTACGAGCAGTACTTC

V gene: TRBV12-3/TRBV12-4
D gene: NA
J gene: TRBJ2-7
clone size: few
CDR3 protein: CASTVQGGIGYEQYF
CDR3 DNA: TGTGCCAGCACCGTACAGGGGGGGATAGGCTACGAGCAGTACTTC

V gene: TRBV6-4
D gene: NA
J gene: TRBJ1-5
clone size: many
CDR3 protein: CASSDRGNQPQHF
CDR3 DNA: TGTGCCAGCAGTGACAGGGGGAATCAGCCCCAGCATTTT

V gene: TRBV5-1
D gene: NA
J gene: TRBJ1-2
clone size: NA
CDR3 protein: CASSSEGDPSYGYTF
CDR3 DNA: TGCGCCAGCAGCTCGGAGGGGGACCCTAGCTATGGCTACACCTTC

V gene: TRBV28
D gene: NA
J gene: TRBJ2-7
clone size: NA
CDR3 protein: CASSFQPRTAGESYEQYF
CDR3 DNA: TGTGCCAGCAGTTTCCAACCCAGGACTGCGGGTGAGTCCTACGAGCAGTACTTC

V gene: TRBV28
D gene: NA
J gene: TRBJ1-1
clone size: few
CDR3 protein: CASSSPSPTEAFF
CDR3 DNA: TGTGCCAGCAGTTCACCTTCCCCCACTGAAGCTTTCTTT

V gene: TRBV9
D gene: NA
J gene: TRBJ1-1
clone size: NA
CDR3 protein: CASSVTGRTPEAFF
CDR3 DNA: TGTGCCAGCAGCGTAACCGGGCGAACTCCTGAAGCTTTCTTT

V gene: TRBV21-1
D gene: NA
J gene: TRBJ2-7
clone size: few
CDR3 protein: CASSRSWGLTGPYEQYF
CDR3 DNA: TGTGCCAGCAGCAGAAGCTGGGGGCTCACCGGACCCTACGAGCAGTACTTC

V gene: TRBV7-9
D gene: TRBD1
J gene: TRBJ2-7
clone size: NA
CDR3 protein: CASSSMGQPYEQYF
CDR3 DNA: TGTGCCAGCAGCTCAATGGGACAGCCCTACGAGCAGTACTTC

V gene: TRBV7-3
D gene: NA
J gene: TRBJ2-1
clone size: once
CDR3 protein: CASSLTAGYNEQFF
CDR3 DNA: TGTGCCAGCAGCTTAACGGCTGGCTACAATGAGCAGTTCTTC

V gene: TRBV7-9
D gene: NA
J gene: TRBJ1-2
clone size: few
CDR3 protein: CASSLGRVGYTF
CDR3 DNA: TGTGCCAGCAGCTTAGGCAGGGTTGGCTACACCTTC

V gene: TRBV20-1
D gene: NA
J gene: TRBJ2-7
clone size: NA
CDR3 protein: CSAREGLTYEQYF
CDR3 DNA: TGCAGTGCTAGAGAGGGCTTAACCTACGAGCAGTACTTC

V gene: TRBV6-5
D gene: TRBD1
J gene: TRBJ1-2
clone size: few
CDR3 protein: CASSMTGANYGYTF
CDR3 DNA: TGTGCCAGCAGTATGACAGGGGCGAACTATGGCTACACCTTC

V gene: TRBV29-1
D gene: TRBD2
J gene: TRBJ2-7
clone size: NA
CDR3 protein: CSVEGWLAGDGSYEQYF
CDR3 DNA: TGCAGCGTTGAAGGTTGGCTAGCGGGAGACGGGTCCTACGAGCAGTACTTC

V gene: TRBV20-1
D gene: NA
J gene: TRBJ2-1
clone size: NA
CDR3 protein: CSARDWRVGSTDTQFF
CDR3 DNA: TGCAGTGCTAGAGATTGGAGGGTTGGAAGCACAGATACGCAGTTCTTC

V gene: TRBV5-1
D gene: NA
J gene: TRBJ2-1
clone size: once
CDR3 protein: CASSTETHNGQFF
CDR3 DNA: TGCGCCAGCAGCACCGAAACTCACAATGGGCAGTTCTTC

V gene: TRBV2
D gene: NA
J gene: TRBJ1-2
clone size: NA
CDR3 protein: CASSEYREVGYTF
CDR3 DNA: TGTGCCAGCAGTGAATACAGGGAGGTTGGCTACACCTTC

V gene: TRBV29-1
D gene: NA
J gene: TRBJ2-5
clone size: NA
CDR3 protein: CSGWGRGETQYF
CDR3 DNA: TGCAGCGGTTGGGGTCGGGGGGAGACCCAGTACTTC

V gene: TRBV25-1
D gene: TRBD2
J gene: TRBJ2-3
clone size: NA
CDR3 protein: CVSSEGTSSLTDTQYF
CDR3 DNA: TGTGTCAGCAGTGAGGGGACTAGCAGTCTCACAGATACGCAGTATTTT

V gene: TRBV6-1
D gene: NA
J gene: TRBJ2-1
clone size: few
CDR3 protein: CASSSRGLNEQFF
CDR3 DNA: TGTGCCAGCAGTTCCCGGGGTCTCAATGAGCAGTTCTTC

V gene: TRBV29-1
D gene: TRBD2
J gene: TRBJ2-5
clone size: NA
CDR3 protein: CSVDGAGGGETQYF
CDR3 DNA: TGCAGCGTTGATGGGGCGGGAGGAGGTGAGACCCAGTACTTC

V gene: TRBV6-1
D gene: NA
J gene: TRBJ2-1
clone size: NA
CDR3 protein: CASSGVTYNEQFF
CDR3 DNA: TGTGCCAGCAGTGGGGTGACCTACAATGAGCAGTTCTTC

V gene: TRBV7-9
D gene: TRBD2
J gene: TRBJ2-1
clone size: NA
CDR3 protein: CASSGVSGRGFHNEQFF
CDR3 DNA: TGTGCCAGCAGCGGGGTAAGCGGGAGGGGATTCCACAATGAGCAGTTCTTC

V gene: TRBV12-3/TRBV12-4
D gene: NA
J gene: TRBJ2-1
clone size: few
CDR3 protein: CASNLGGIDEQFF
CDR3 DNA: TGTGCCAGCAATCTGGGCGGAATCGATGAGCAGTTCTTC

V gene: TRBV4-1
D gene: NA
J gene: TRBJ2-1
clone size: few
CDR3 protein: CASSKEGGLDEQFF
CDR3 DNA: TGCGCCAGCAGCAAGGAGGGTGGGCTCGATGAGCAGTTCTTC

V gene: TRBV2
D gene: NA
J gene: TRBJ1-4
clone size: few
CDR3 protein: CASRGEKEKLFF
CDR3 DNA: TGTGCCAGCCGGGGCGAGAAGGAAAAACTGTTTTTT

V gene: TRBV18
D gene: TRBD1
J gene: TRBJ2-5
clone size: NA
CDR3 protein: CASSQSRGQETQYF
CDR3 DNA: TGTGCCAGCTCCCAATCCAGGGGGCAGGAGACCCAGTACTTC

V gene: TRBV11-2
D gene: TRBD2
J gene: TRBJ2-7
clone size: NA
CDR3 protein: CASSLGTAGGAYEQYF
CDR3 DNA: TGTGCCAGCAGCTTAGGCACCGCGGGAGGAGCGTACGAGCAGTACTTC

V gene: TRBV5-1
D gene: NA
J gene: TRBJ2-1
clone size: NA
CDR3 protein: CASSTYGPGSEQFF
CDR3 DNA: TGCGCCAGCAGCACATATGGCCCGGGGAGTGAGCAGTTCTTC

V gene: TRBV27
D gene: TRBD2
J gene: TRBJ2-7
clone size: NA
CDR3 protein: CASSTRPSGSSYEQYF
CDR3 DNA: TGTGCCAGCAGTACAAGACCTAGCGGGAGTTCCTACGAGCAGTACTTC

V gene: TRBV24-1
D gene: NA
J gene: TRBJ2-1
clone size: NA
CDR3 protein: CATSDPKTSLDEQFF
CDR3 DNA: TGTGCCACCAGTGATCCAAAGACTAGTTTAGATGAGCAGTTCTTC